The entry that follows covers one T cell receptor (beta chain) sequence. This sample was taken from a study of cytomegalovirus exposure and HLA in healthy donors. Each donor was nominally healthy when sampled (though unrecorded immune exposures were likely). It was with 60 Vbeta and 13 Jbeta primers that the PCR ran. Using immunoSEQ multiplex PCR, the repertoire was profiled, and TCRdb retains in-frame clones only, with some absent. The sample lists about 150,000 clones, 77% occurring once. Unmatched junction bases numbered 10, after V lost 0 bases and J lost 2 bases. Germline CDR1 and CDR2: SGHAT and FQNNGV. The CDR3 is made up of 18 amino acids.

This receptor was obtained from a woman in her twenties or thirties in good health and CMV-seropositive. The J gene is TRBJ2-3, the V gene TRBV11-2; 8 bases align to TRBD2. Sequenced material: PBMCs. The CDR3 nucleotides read TGTGCCAGCAGCTTAGATGGGATAGCGGGACTAGACACAGATACGCAGTATTTT. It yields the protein CASSLDGIAGLDTDTQYF.